These T cell receptor beta chains were read from a single sample in a study of T cell responses to AZD1222 COVID-19 vaccine. Produced via immunoSEQ multiplex PCR; TCRdb's table is partial and in-frame only. This sample has approximately 200,000 clones, with 90% to 95% found just once. The sample in question was peripheral blood, obtained on day 0 of AZD1222 vaccination. These TCRs come from an adult in good health. Both conserved end residues are part of each CDR3. The D gene is left open where the match is weak. For some rows the clone size is stated as once, few or many, or as a class when expanded; others skip it.

cdr3_aa: CAISESHEQYF
cdr3_nt: TGTGCCATCAGTGAGTCCCACGAGCAGTACTTC
d_call: NA
clone_size: NA
v_call: TRBV10-3
j_call: TRBJ2-7

cdr3_aa: CASTKGMTSGEKLFF
cdr3_nt: TGTGCCAGCACCAAGGGCATGACGTCGGGTGAAAAACTGTTTTTT
d_call: NA
clone_size: few
v_call: TRBV28
j_call: TRBJ1-4

cdr3_aa: CASSLLTGGTYEQYF
cdr3_nt: TGCGCCAGCAGCCTTCTCACAGGGGGCACCTACGAGCAGTACTTC
d_call: TRBD1
clone_size: NA
v_call: TRBV4-1
j_call: TRBJ2-7

cdr3_aa: CASSPTGPGELFF
cdr3_nt: TGTGCCAGCAGCCCTACAGGCCCCGGGGAGCTGTTTTTT
d_call: NA
clone_size: once
v_call: TRBV28
j_call: TRBJ2-2

cdr3_aa: CASKGFRNEQYF
cdr3_nt: TGTGCCAGCAAAGGGTTTAGGAACGAGCAGTACTTC
d_call: NA
clone_size: NA
v_call: TRBV6-6
j_call: TRBJ2-7

cdr3_aa: CASSLLGNTEAFF
cdr3_nt: TGTGCCAGCAGTTTACTCGGGAACACTGAAGCTTTCTTT
d_call: NA
clone_size: NA
v_call: TRBV28
j_call: TRBJ1-1

cdr3_aa: CASSLTWGTDTQYF
cdr3_nt: TGTGCCAGCAGTTTAACTTGGGGCACAGATACGCAGTATTTT
d_call: NA
clone_size: once
v_call: TRBV28
j_call: TRBJ2-3

cdr3_aa: CASKFSQNSPLHF
cdr3_nt: TGTGCCAGCAAATTCAGTCAGAATTCACCCCTCCACTTT
d_call: NA
clone_size: NA
v_call: TRBV28
j_call: TRBJ1-6

cdr3_aa: CAWRGTGGYGYTF
cdr3_nt: TGTGCCTGGAGGGGGACGGGTGGCTATGGCTACACCTTC
d_call: NA
clone_size: NA
v_call: TRBV30
j_call: TRBJ1-2

cdr3_aa: CASSLATGQETQYF
cdr3_nt: TGCGCCAGCAGCTTGGCAACAGGCCAAGAGACCCAGTACTTC
d_call: NA
clone_size: NA
v_call: TRBV5-1
j_call: TRBJ2-5

cdr3_aa: CASSLAYQPQHF
cdr3_nt: TGTGCCAGCAGCCTAGCTTATCAGCCCCAGCATTTT
d_call: NA
clone_size: once
v_call: TRBV7-3
j_call: TRBJ1-5

cdr3_aa: CASSVGSNYGYTF
cdr3_nt: TGTGCCAGCAGCGTAGGGAGCAACTATGGCTACACCTTC
d_call: NA
clone_size: NA
v_call: TRBV6-5
j_call: TRBJ1-2

cdr3_aa: CASSAGTGVWNEQFF
cdr3_nt: TGTGCCAGCAGCGCCGGGACAGGGGTGTGGAATGAGCAGTTCTTC
d_call: TRBD1
clone_size: NA
v_call: TRBV11-3
j_call: TRBJ2-1

cdr3_aa: CASRTTGTGNTIYF
cdr3_nt: TGTGCCAGCAGGACGACAGGGACTGGAAACACCATATATTTT
d_call: TRBD1
clone_size: once
v_call: TRBV7-9
j_call: TRBJ1-3